The rows below give T cell receptor beta chains drawn from one sample of a study of resident and recirculating memory T cells in vitiligo. Assay used: immunoSEQ multiplex PCR; TCRdb lists only in-frame clones, some missing. The sample carries roughly 80,000 clones, approximately 90% recorded once. Sequencing input: blood. These receptors came from a male donor with vitiligo. Both conserved end residues are trimmed from each CDR3. The order of the fields is V gene, J gene, CDR3 protein.

TRBV28	TRBJ2-7	ASSPSGRSYEQY
TRBV9	TRBJ1-1	ASSVAMNTEAF
TRBV25-1	TRBJ1-3	ASSDRGQGLSGNTIY
TRBV27	TRBJ2-7	ASSFGPQGARYEQY
TRBV28	TRBJ2-7	ASRTTGQGTYEQY
TRBV9	TRBJ2-5	ASNTGGGETQY
TRBV13	TRBJ1-2	ASSLSGNYGYT
TRBV4-2	TRBJ2-7	ASSQGLNSGRTYEQY
TRBV19	TRBJ2-6	ASSLRDNLSGANVLT
TRBV4-3	TRBJ1-3	ASSQRWGQGNTIY
TRBV10-3	TRBJ2-1	AVTSGRNYNEQF
TRBV28	TRBJ2-2	ASSYPPQGSLNTGELF
TRBV30	TRBJ2-7	AWSATGGTGYNEQY
TRBV6-5	TRBJ2-7	ASSSTGQDEQY
TRBV5-4	TRBJ1-2	ASSLGGGGNYGYT
TRBV10-3	TRBJ2-1	AISSYRGANNEQF
TRBV4-1	TRBJ2-7	ASSQYWGAGEQY
TRBV9	TRBJ2-1	ASSGRLAGGDEQF
TRBV9	TRBJ1-2	ASSPGAGFELNYGYT
TRBV5-1	TRBJ2-7	ASSLGAWTGGDYEQY
TRBV11-2	TRBJ2-1	ASSSLAGGPGEQF
TRBV9	TRBJ2-7	ASSVSTGALAYEQY
TRBV7-9	TRBJ2-2	ASSLGTSGGELF
TRBV5-4	TRBJ2-2	ASHSGSRLNTGELF
TRBV7-9	TRBJ2-3	ASSFIRQGRGEDTQY
TRBV5-5	TRBJ2-7	ASSITGTSYEQY
TRBV28	TRBJ2-7	ASRQGPYEQY
TRBV6-5	TRBJ2-3	ASSYGGVGTDTQY
TRBV19	TRBJ1-2	ASSIDRAYGYT
TRBV7-7	TRBJ2-3	ASSPTSSGGTDTQY
TRBV19	TRBJ1-2	ASTPDRGEGYGYT
TRBV6-5	TRBJ2-2	ASSPGLAGPGELF
TRBV7-6	TRBJ1-3	ASSQRTVRLSGNTIY
TRBV11-3	TRBJ2-2	ASSLGRFGQRKTGELF
TRBV19	TRBJ1-2	ASSIGQGAPANYGYT
TRBV7-9	TRBJ2-7	ASSLLAGTYEQY
TRBV6-5	TRBJ2-1	ASRKGQPYNEQF
TRBV10-3	TRBJ2-5	AITSGREETQY
TRBV11-2	TRBJ2-7	ASRGGLAGTHEQY
TRBV28	TRBJ2-1	ASRSSGEQF
TRBV5-1	TRBJ1-2	ASSPSAGGGYT
TRBV11-2	TRBJ2-1	ASSSGTGGIRSNEQF
TRBV6-1	TRBJ2-5	ASSVRGRMETQY
TRBV7-3	TRBJ2-1	ASSFLPGPGLAGGVDEQF
TRBV4-1	TRBJ2-3	ASSQEIVDTQY
TRBV27	TRBJ2-7	ASSSLYRRQY
TRBV7-3	TRBJ2-2	ASSAGQGDTGELF
TRBV7-2	TRBJ2-1	ASSLVGTSGNEQF
TRBV28	TRBJ1-2	ASSSASPGYT
TRBV7-6	TRBJ2-5	ASSRGTSGNWRQETQY
TRBV7-3	TRBJ2-7	ASSSISPGTERQY
TRBV19	TRBJ2-2	ASKDRLVGTGELF
TRBV11-1	TRBJ2-7	ASSLPGQGAYEQY
TRBV7-9	TRBJ2-7	ASSSDLTGGYEQY
TRBV9	TRBJ2-7	ASSVTPLAGYEQY
TRBV6-5	TRBJ2-7	ASRRDRGEVYEQY
TRBV15	TRBJ1-1	AASRERGVNTEAF
TRBV10-3	TRBJ1-2	AITEAAPNYGYT
TRBV2	TRBJ1-2	ASSLTGGSDGYT